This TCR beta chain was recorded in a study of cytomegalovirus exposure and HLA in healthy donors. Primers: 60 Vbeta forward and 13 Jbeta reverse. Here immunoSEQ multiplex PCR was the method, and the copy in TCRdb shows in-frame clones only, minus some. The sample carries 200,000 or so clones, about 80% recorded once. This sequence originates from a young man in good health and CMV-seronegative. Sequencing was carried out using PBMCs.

The DNA of the CDR3 is TGTGCCAGCAGCGTAGGGCGGGACCCCGGCTACACCTTC. It is translated as CASSVGRDPGYTF. V usage is TRBV9 and J usage is TRBJ1-2; D might be TRBD1 (5 bases). The CDR3 is made up of 13 amino acids. V dropped 0 bases and J dropped 8 bases, with 11 bases sitting between them. Germline values: CDR1 SGDLS, CDR2 YYNGEE.